This T cell receptor (beta chain) was documented in a study of HIV-infected children after antiretroviral therapy interruption. Study at large: Interruption-arm sampling covered weeks 0, 12, interruption end (24 or 48), and about 3 years post-study.

Sample treatment: PENTA 11 planned treatment interruption arm or continuous ART arm. Study-level results: Shared-triplet CDR3 clusters increased after treatment interruption in a few patients, significant only when one outlier was excluded.

The TCR library was built from RNA with a 3' RACE protocol and unique molecular identifiers. TCRdb called the 3' RACE reads again in MiXCR, with one record for every CDR3 protein. The data contain several thousand distinct CDR3 sequences, more than 15% of them singletons. J gave up 4 bases and V 6 bases, and 8 bases lay outside the gene matches. Germline V gene sequence: CDR1 SNHLY, CDR2 FYNNEI. CDR3 size: 16 residues. This clonotype counts as large. The target antigen is unknown. The starting material was CD45RO+ CD8+ T cells from PBMCs, pooled from several time points, obtained from a donor given antiretroviral therapy, either interrupted or continuous. Subset: memory CD8+ CD45RO+ CD45RA- T cells. The rearrangement links TRBV2 to TRBJ2-3; the match to TRBD2 covers 12 bases. The source is a pool of human donors with HIV. The CDR3 DNA sequence: TGTGCCAGCAGCCCGACTAGCGGGAGAGTAGCAGATACGCAGTATTTT. Amino acids: CASSPTSGRVADTQYF.